The 20 T cell receptor beta chains given below trace back to one sample, sequenced in a study of blood T cell repertoires in COVID-19. Repertoires were generated with immunoSEQ multiplex PCR, while TCRdb's copy carries only in-frame clones and drops some. The sample comprises 200,000 to 250,000 clones, 65% to 90% of which are singletons, and over 7.5% rests with the top ten. Material: PBMCs or T cells enriched from blood (not recorded which). Every receptor here comes from a woman between 50 and 59 years old with acute COVID-19.

The V and J genes are TRBV7-6 and TRBJ1-5, with D possibly TRBD1 on 5 matching bases. The CDR3 is 14 residues long. Germline V gene lookup returns CDR1 SGHVS and CDR2 FNYEAQ. V was clipped by 5 bases and J by 4 bases, with 12 bases between them. The DNA for the CDR3 is TGTGCCAGCAGCGTTGGGGGGGGGAATCAGCCCCAGCATTTT. Translation: CASSVGGGNQPQHF.

The chain employs TRBV4-3 and TRBJ2-3; weak D call: TRBD1 (6 bases). This CDR3 comprises 16 residues. Germline CDR1 is LGHNA and CDR2 is YSLEER. The ends were cut back, 2 bases at V and 0 bases at J, with 12 bases in the middle. The CDR3 DNA sequence: TGCGCCAGCAGCCAACTCGGACAGATTAGCACAGATACGCAGTATTTT. Amino acid sequence: CASSQLGQISTDTQYF.

V usage is TRBV6-1 and J usage is TRBJ2-5; 9 bases match TRBD1. The CDR3 sequence is 14 residues long. Germline-derived CDR1 and CDR2 are MNHNS and SASEGT. J was trimmed by 6 bases and V by 2 bases; bases with no gene match: 4. The CDR3 region has the DNA TGTGCCAGCAGTGAACTACAGGGGGCGCAGACCCAGTACTTC. The encoded protein is CASSELQGAQTQYF.

This rearrangement joins TRBV18 to TRBJ2-6; the match to TRBD1 covers 7 bases. The CDR3 loop spans 15 amino acids. Trimming at V came to 3 bases and at J to 12 bases, leaving 11 bases not matched to a gene. Germline CDR1 reads KGHSH; CDR2 reads LQKENI. CDR3 protein: CASSPGQVPFPVLTF. The CDR3 DNA follows: TGTGCCAGCTCACCTGGACAGGTCCCGTTTCCCGTCCTGACTTTC.

V is TRBV6-5 and J is TRBJ1-5; TRBD1 is a possible D gene (6 bases). This CDR3 spans 15 amino acids. The ends were cut back, 4 bases at V and 6 bases at J, with 16 bases in the middle. Germline values: CDR1 MNHEY, CDR2 SVGAGI. The CDR3 DNA follows: TGTGCCAGCAGTTCAGAGGGGGGGGTGCTTCAGCCCCAGCATTTT. Amino acids: CASSSEGGVLQPQHF.

This chain uses TRBV6-2 or TRBV6-3 with TRBJ2-2, with 13 positions matching TRBD2. V lost 6 bases, J lost 6 bases, and 1 base stayed unmatched. CDR1 MNHEY and CDR2 SVGEGT come from the germline V gene. CDR3 length equals 14 residues. The CDR3 DNA follows: TGTGCCAGCAGCACTAGCGGGGGGGCCGGGGAGCTGTTTTTT. This translates into CASSTSGGAGELFF.

The J gene is TRBJ1-1, the V gene TRBV27; the D gene is possibly TRBD1 (5 bases). The CDR3 length is 14 residues. CDR1 is MNHEY, CDR2 SMNVEV, per germline (reference sequence). Trimming stripped 5 bases from V and 1 base from J, with 11 bases between. CDR3 DNA sequence: TGTGCCAGCAGTCCAGACAGATCGAACACTGAAGCTTTCTTT. It yields the protein CASSPDRSNTEAFF.

This clone was observed a few times. This chain connects TRBV29-1 to TRBJ1-1, with D perhaps TRBD1 (5 bases). CDR3 size: 13 residues. Trimming cost V 7 bases and J 6 bases, with 18 bases left between them. Per the germline V gene, CDR1 is SQVTM and CDR2 is ANQGSEA. The CDR3 DNA reads TGCAGCGGGCATGGGGGAGGGATAGCTGAAGCTTTCTTT. Translating it yields CSGHGGGIAEAFF.

This clone was seen more than once but under ten times. The chain carries TRBV7-8 and TRBJ2-7; 7 bases map to TRBD1. Per germline, CDR1 SGHVS and CDR2 FQNEAQ. V shed 6 bases, J shed 6 bases, and the junction held 8 bases outside the gene matches. CDR3 size: 13 residues. CDR3 protein: CASSRGQMGEQYF. CDR3 in DNA: TGTGCCAGCAGTCGGGGACAGATGGGCGAGCAGTACTTC.

CDR3 loop: CASSFGAGQETQYF. CDR3 in DNA: TGTGCCAGCAGCTTCGGAGCCGGCCAAGAGACCCAGTACTTC. The chain has TRBV7-8 and TRBJ2-5; D unclear. The germline CDR1 and CDR2 sequences are SGHVS and FQNEAQ. Trimming took 3 bases from V and 1 from J, leaving 9 bases between them. The CDR3 contains 14 residues.

The CDR3, as DNA: TGTGCCAGTAGTATCGGACAGCGCACTAACTATGGCTACACCTTC. This sequence encodes CASSIGQRTNYGYTF. The chain uses TRBV19 and TRBJ1-2; possible D gene TRBD1, 6 bases. This CDR3 region has 15 residues. V was trimmed by 3 bases and J by 0 bases, leaving 11 bases between them. The V gene's germline CDR1 is LNHDA and CDR2 SQIVND (reference sequence).

The chain carries TRBV7-2 and TRBJ1-2, with a weak D call TRBD1 (6 bases). The CDR3 consists of 16 residues. V dropped 5 bases and J dropped 7 bases, with 23 bases sitting between them. Germline-derived CDR1 and CDR2 are SGHTA and FQGNSA. The CDR3 protein is CASSDSPDSELGGYTF. The CDR3 DNA sequence: TGTGCCAGCAGCGACTCGCCGGACAGCGAGCTGGGTGGCTACACCTTC. Full variable domain (outside the CDR3, taken from reference TRBV7-2 and TRBJ1-2): GAGVSQSPSNKVTEKGKDVELRCDPISGHTALYWYRQSLGQGLEFLIYFQGNSAPDKSGLPSDRFSAERTGGSVSTLTIQRTQQEDSAVYLCASSDSPDSELGGYTFGSGTRLTVV.

This clone showed up just once. This chain links TRBV7-8 with TRBJ2-7; TRBD1 matches 9 bases. The germline V gene has CDR1 SGHVS and CDR2 FQNEAQ. J lost 3 bases, V lost 0 bases, and 3 bases had no gene match. The CDR3 spans 15 residues. CDR3 coding DNA: TGTGCCAGCAGCTTAGCGGCGGGACAGGGCTACGAGCAGTACTTC. This gives the protein CASSLAAGQGYEQYF.

The J gene is TRBJ1-1, the V gene TRBV5-4; 9 bases fit TRBD1. CDR1 and CDR2 (germline): SGHNT, YYREEE (reference sequence). This CDR3 region has 14 residues. V lost 4 bases to trimming and J lost 7 bases; unmatched junction nucleotides: 8. This chain's CDR3 is CASSERDRVREAFF. The CDR3 nucleotides are TGTGCCAGCAGCGAAAGGGACAGGGTCCGTGAAGCTTTCTTT.

The genes are TRBV5-1 and TRBJ2-4, with 10 bases that match TRBD2. Germline V gene lookup returns CDR1 SGHRS and CDR2 YFSETQ. The length of the CDR3 is 19 residues. The V and J ends lost 0 bases and 5 bases, in that order; junction bases with no gene match: 14. CDR3 region: CASSLAGRASGGQENIQYF. The CDR3 region has the DNA TGCGCCAGCAGCTTGGCTGGTCGGGCTAGCGGGGGCCAAGAAAACATTCAGTACTTC.

This clone appeared a few times. The V call is TRBV6-5, the J call TRBJ1-5; 7 nucleotides line up with TRBD1. Germline V gene data show CDR1 as MNHEY and CDR2 as SVGAGI. The CDR3 sequence is 14 residues long. V was clipped by 6 bases and J by 4 bases; unmatched bases: 6. The CDR3 nucleotides read TGTGCCAGCAGCCAGGGACAGTCAAATCAGCCCCAGCATTTT. Translated, it gives CASSQGQSNQPQHF.

The chain is built from TRBV30 and TRBJ1-3; 7 bases agree with TRBD1. This CDR3 spans 16 amino acids. V dropped 2 bases and J dropped 3; count of bases not matched to a gene: 10. The germline V gene has CDR1 GTSNPN and CDR2 SVGIG (reference sequence). CDR3 in amino acids: CAWSPRQGVFGNTIYF. DNA of the CDR3: TGTGCCTGGAGTCCCCGACAGGGAGTATTTGGAAACACCATATATTTT.

This chain joins TRBV9 and TRBJ1-5; TRBD1 might be the D (6 bases). CDR1 and CDR2 from the germline V gene are SGDLS and YYNGEE. V was pared by 3 bases and J by 7 bases, with 14 bases between. The CDR3 is 14 residues long. CDR3 region: CASSEGGARQPQHF. The CDR3, as DNA: TGTGCCAGCAGCGAGGGGGGGGCTAGACAGCCCCAGCATTTT.

V is TRBV4-3 and J is TRBJ1-2; D is ambiguous. There are 14 residues in the CDR3. Between the trimmed V and J ends, which lost 1 base and 3 bases, there was a span of 9 bases. CDR1 is LGHNA, CDR2 YSLEER, per germline. CDR3 DNA: TGCGCCAGCAGCCAAGTTGCACAGCACTATGGCTACACCTTC. Translated, it gives CASSQVAQHYGYTF.

This clone was picked up a small number of times. The chain has TRBV3-1 (or the pseudogene TRBV3-2) and TRBJ1-1, with D possibly being TRBD1 (6 bases). This CDR3 is built from 17 residues. The V end was cut by 5 bases, the J end by 1 base, with 20 bases between. The germline V gene has CDR1 LGHDT and CDR2 YNNKEL (reference sequence). The CDR3 DNA reads as TGTGCCAGCAGCTCCCAGACGACAGGACGAGGGAACACTGAAGCTTTCTTT. Amino acids: CASSSQTTGRGNTEAFF.